Listed here are 13 T cell receptor beta chains from one sample, sequenced in a study of blood T cell repertoires in COVID-19 (dated by TCRdb to about 2020). Libraries were constructed by the immunoSEQ multiplex PCR assay. TCRdb took over this immuneACCESS table, retaining in-frame rearrangements with V and J assigned. Such tables are incomplete; in checked studies, under half of the missing clones stem from an unresolved V gene, and the remainder is unexplained. This sample lists over 200,000 clones; nearly 90% were detected once. More than 12% of the sample goes to the ten largest clones. The specimen was PBMCs or T cells enriched from blood (not recorded which). The receptors were gathered from a man between 25 and 39 years old who had been exposed to COVID-19.

The rearrangement links TRBV18 to TRBJ1-3; D unclear. CDR1 is KGHSH and CDR2 is LQKENI in the germline V gene. V lost 6 bases, J lost 0 bases, and 6 bases lay in between. This CDR3 region has 13 residues. CDR3 residues: CASSGNSGNTIYF. The CDR3, as DNA: TGTGCCAGCTCCGGGAACTCTGGAAACACCATATATTTT.

V and J are TRBV7-8 and TRBJ1-2, with 7 bases aligning to TRBD1. Losses at the gene ends were 3 bases for V and 0 bases for J; bases not matched to a gene: 4. The CDR3 loop spans 15 amino acids. Germline CDR1 reads SGHVS; CDR2 reads FQNEAQ. The CDR3 loop reads CASSFQDRANYGYTF. CDR3 sequence (DNA): TGTGCCAGCAGCTTCCAAGACAGGGCTAACTATGGCTACACCTTC. Full variable domain (remainder filled in from reference TRBV7-8 and TRBJ1-2): GAGVSQSPRYKVAKRGQDVALRCDPISGHVSLFWYQQALGQGPEFLTYFQNEAQLDKSGLPSDRFFAERPEGSVSTLKIQRTQQEDSAVYLCASSFQDRANYGYTFGSGTRLTVV.

The V gene is TRBV2, the J gene TRBJ2-3; TRBD2 agrees at 12 bases. J was trimmed by 6 bases and V by 4 bases; bases with no gene match: 14. The length of the CDR3 is 18 residues. Germline CDR1 and CDR2: SNHLY and FYNNEI. CDR3 in amino acids: CASSGLAGDQMLRDTQYF. The CDR3 coding sequence is TGTGCCAGCAGTGGACTAGCGGGGGACCAGATGTTGAGGGATACGCAGTATTTT.

Here the CDR3 reads CASSQVLRSRGINPNEKLFF. The CDR3, as DNA: TGCGCCAGCAGCCAAGTGTTGAGAAGTAGGGGGATTAATCCTAATGAAAAACTGTTTTTT. The V call is TRBV4-3, the J call TRBJ1-4, with D possibly matching TRBD1 (6 bases). Germline V CDR1 and CDR2: LGHNA, YSLEER. V was clipped by 1 base and J by 3 bases, with 24 bases between them. The CDR3 is made up of 20 amino acids.

The CDR3 DNA sequence: TGTGCCAGCAGCCAAGATTGGGACTTACTCAGGGGGCATCCCGGGGAGCTGTTTTTT. Its translation: CASSQDWDLLRGHPGELFF. The rearrangement joins TRBV3-1 (or the pseudogene TRBV3-2) to TRBJ2-2; 8 nucleotides line up with TRBD1. The CDR3 has 19 amino acids. Germline assignment: CDR1 LGHDT and CDR2 YNNKEL (reference sequence). V lost 0 bases to trimming and J lost 6 bases; unmatched junction nucleotides: 15.

The rearrangement links TRBV4-3 to TRBJ1-1, with 7 bases aligning to TRBD1. This CDR3 is built from 15 residues. Germline assignment: CDR1 LGHNA and CDR2 YSLEER. After removal of 4 bases from V and 11 bases from J, the junction contained 16 bases not matched to a gene. The CDR3: CASSPIPGQISPAFF. In nucleotides, the CDR3 is TGCGCCAGCAGCCCAATCCCGGGACAGATCTCGCCTGCTTTCTTT.

This clone appeared once. V is TRBV6-4 and J is TRBJ1-5, with 8 nucleotides matching TRBD1. This CDR3 is 15 amino acids long. CDR1 MRHNA and CDR2 SNTAGT come from the germline V gene. V trimming: 4 bases; J trimming: 5 bases; junction bases outside the gene matches: 7. The DNA of the CDR3 is TGTGCCAGCAGTGCGGGTACAGGGGGAGATCAGCCCCAGCATTTT. It specifies CASSAGTGGDQPQHF.

The rearrangement joins TRBV9 to TRBJ1-6; 9 bases match TRBD1. This CDR3 comprises 15 residues. Germline lookup yields CDR1 SGDLS and CDR2 YYNGEE. J was trimmed by 14 bases and V by 3 bases; bases with no gene match: 12. In nucleotides, the CDR3 is TGTGCCAGCAGCGATCCGGACAGGGGCACCAGGGCCCTCCACTTT. It specifies CASSDPDRGTRALHF. The whole variable domain, filled in from reference TRBV9 and TRBJ1-6, reads DSGVTQTPKHLITATGQRVTLRCSPRSGDLSVYWYQQSLDQGLQFLIQYYNGEERAKGNILERFSAQQFPDLHSELNLSSLELGDSALYFCASSDPDRGTRALHFGNGTRLTVT.

V usage is TRBV6-5 and J usage is TRBJ2-5; perhaps TRBD2 as D (6 bases). With 5 bases removed from V and 13 bases from J, the gap between germline ends came to 20 bases. The CDR3 loop spans 13 amino acids. Germline assignment: CDR1 MNHEY and CDR2 SVGAGI. This CDR3 is CASSPSLSGRSYF. CDR3 nucleotide sequence: TGTGCCAGCAGTCCCTCTCTTAGCGGACGCTCGTACTTC.

This clone was recorded a few times. The rearrangement uses TRBV14 and TRBJ1-2; no clear D. Looked up from germline, CDR1 is SGHDN and CDR2 is FVKESK. V shed 2 bases and J shed 5 bases, with 6 bases lying between them. The CDR3 is 12 amino acids. For the CDR3, the DNA is TGTGCCAGCAGCCAACGGGGATATGGCTACACCTTC. Amino acid sequence: CASSQRGYGYTF.

V usage is TRBV27 and J usage is TRBJ1-6; D unresolved. From germline, CDR1 is MNHEY and CDR2 SMNVEV (reference sequence). The CDR3 consists of 15 residues. The V end lost 0 bases, the J end lost 3 bases, and 6 bases lay between the germline ends. CDR3 in DNA: TGTGCCAGCAGTTTATCCCCAGGCTATAATTCACCCCTCCACTTT. Translation: CASSLSPGYNSPLHF.

As for this clone: The same CDR3 is also encoded by other DNA sequences in this sample. The chain couples TRBV11-2 to TRBJ1-2; 7 nucleotides align to TRBD1. Germline assignment: CDR1 SGHAT and CDR2 FQNNGV. The CDR3 spans 12 residues. The junction had 3 bases not matched to a gene; V was cut back by 6 bases and J by 5 bases. The CDR3 loop is CASSLQGYGYTF. The CDR3 DNA sequence: TGTGCCAGCAGTTTACAGGGGTATGGCTACACCTTC.

This rearrangement joins TRBV13 to TRBJ2-7; D unresolved. V was clipped by 3 bases and J by 5 bases, with 5 bases between them. CDR3 length equals 11 residues. CDR1 and CDR2 (germline): PRHDT, FYEKMQ (reference sequence). This CDR3 reads CASSFTDEQYF. CDR3 nucleotide sequence: TGTGCCAGCAGCTTCACGGACGAGCAGTACTTC.